The 17 T cell receptor beta chains below all came from one sample that was sequenced in a study of T cells in Graves' hyperthyroidism and ophthalmopathy. Template material for amplifying TCR beta CDR3 regions consisted of RNA transcripts. A set of HTBI primers served as the primers for a first-round RT-PCR of the TCR CDR3. TCRdb fed the multiplex PCR reads into MiXCR, producing one record per CDR3 protein. Of around 520,000 distinct CDR3 sequences in the sample, roughly 24% are singletons; the top ten hold 11%. The material sequenced was blood. These receptors were taken from a woman aged 25 to 39 with Graves' ophthalmopathy.

Many counts were recorded for this clonotype. V and J are TRBV6-5 and TRBJ2-7; a possible D gene is TRBD2 (5 bases). This CDR3 region has 12 residues. The V end lost 5 bases, the J end lost 7 bases, and 12 bases lay between the germline ends. Per germline, CDR1 MNHEY and CDR2 SVGAGI. CDR3 DNA: TGTGCCAGCAGTCCGGGGAGAACGGAGCAGTACTTC. Amino acid sequence: CASSPGRTEQYF.

This clonotype was recorded many times. The genes are TRBV20-1 and TRBJ1-3; D remains unclear. Trimming left V 3 bases short and J 0 bases short, with 12 bases between. This CDR3 has 15 amino acids. Looked up from germline, CDR1 is DFQATT and CDR2 is SNEGSKA (reference sequence). CDR3 DNA: TGCAGTGCTAGGGATGACGGCGGCTCTGGAAACACCATATATTTT. Its translation is CSARDDGGSGNTIYF.

This clonotype was counted ten times or more. The chain is built from TRBV28 and TRBJ1-2; TRBD1 agrees at 9 bases. The CDR3 extends over 15 amino acids. Germline V CDR1 and CDR2: MDHEN, SYDVKM. Trimming removed 5 bases from V and 2 bases from J; junction bases left unmatched: 6. CDR3 amino acids: CASSPAGTGNYGYTF. DNA of the CDR3: TGTGCCAGCAGTCCGGCGGGGACAGGGAACTATGGCTACACCTTC.

In this sample, this clonotype turned up a few times. V is TRBV7-2 and J is TRBJ1-5, with 7 nucleotides matching TRBD1. The length of the CDR3 is 14 residues. Per the germline V gene, CDR1 is SGHTA and CDR2 is FQGNSA. The trim removed 5 bases at V and 6 bases at J, leaving 7 bases unmatched. In nucleotides, the CDR3 is TGTGCCAGCAGCCTCCGGGACAGCGTTCAGCCCCAGCATTTT. It encodes CASSLRDSVQPQHF.

J is TRBJ1-3 and V is TRBV12-3 or TRBV12-4; 10 bases are shared with TRBD1. The CDR3 covers 16 residues. The V segment lost 6 bases and the J segment 4 bases; nucleotides outside the gene matches: 9. The CDR3 region is CASSFTTGGAGNTIYF. The CDR3 coding sequence is TGTGCCAGCAGCTTTACGACAGGGGGCGCGGGAAACACCATATATTTT.

There are many counts of this clonotype. The gene calls are TRBV20-1 and TRBJ2-7, with D possibly being TRBD2 (6 bases). CDR1 is DFQATT and CDR2 is SNEGSKA in the germline V gene (reference sequence). There are 16 residues in the CDR3. Trimming left V 1 base short and J 3 bases short, with 19 bases between. The CDR3 spells CSARGMDSGPFYEQYF. The CDR3 nucleotides are TGCAGTGCTAGAGGAATGGATAGCGGACCTTTCTACGAGCAGTACTTC.

This clonotype showed up many times. The DNA of the CDR3 is TGTGCCAGCAGTGAAGTGTTGGGACAGCTGAACACTGAAGCTTTCTTT. Translation gives CASSEVLGQLNTEAFF. V usage is TRBV2 and J usage is TRBJ1-1, with TRBD1 identical over 7 bases. The J segment lost 0 bases and the V segment lost 1 base, leaving 5 bases of the junction unmatched. Germline V CDR1 and CDR2: SNHLY, FYNNEI. The CDR3 extends over 16 amino acids.

In its sample, this clonotype was seen a few times. The chain combines TRBV18 with TRBJ1-4, with D uncertain. V was cut by 2 bases and J by 2 bases, with 15 bases left in between. The length of the CDR3 is 17 residues. Per the germline V gene, CDR1 is KGHSH and CDR2 is LQKENI. This CDR3 is CASSPTGRITTNEKLFF. The CDR3 DNA follows: TGTGCCAGCTCACCAACCGGGCGGATTACTACTAATGAAAAACTGTTTTTT.

This clonotype was observed many times. CDR3 in amino acids: CAWSGAVMNTEAFF. The CDR3 nucleotides read TGTGCCTGGAGCGGGGCGGTCATGAACACTGAAGCTTTCTTT. The rearrangement links TRBV30 to TRBJ1-1, with TRBD1 as a possible D gene (5 bases). CDR1 is GTSNPN and CDR2 is SVGIG in the germline V gene (reference sequence). CDR3 length: 14 amino acids. V was cut by 3 bases and J by 0 bases, with 11 bases left in between.

This clonotype appeared many times. This chain joins TRBV10-3 and TRBJ2-5; perhaps TRBD2 as D (5 bases). CDR3 size: 16 residues. Per germline, CDR1 ENHRY and CDR2 SYGVKD. The V end lost 6 bases, the J end lost 2 bases, and 19 bases lay between the germline ends. Here the CDR3 reads CAISEGRDPVQETQYF. CDR3 DNA sequence: TGTGCCATCAGCGAAGGCCGGGATCCCGTTCAAGAGACCCAGTACTTC.

The rearrangement joins TRBV7-2 to TRBJ2-7, with 10 bases aligning to TRBD2. V was pared by 5 bases and J by 2 bases, with 3 bases of the junction left unmatched. The CDR3 is 14 amino acids. Germline V gene data show CDR1 as SGHTA and CDR2 as FQGNSA. The CDR3 DNA reads as TGTGCCAGCAGCGCTCTAGCGGGGGCCTACGAGCAGTACTTC. Its protein is CASSALAGAYEQYF.

This clonotype was observed at least ten times. The chain combines TRBV11-2 with TRBJ1-1; D is unclear. Per germline, CDR1 SGHAT and CDR2 FQNNGV. Trimming left V 2 bases short and J 4 bases short, with 11 bases between. The CDR3 contains 14 residues. The CDR3: CASSLNSAGTEAFF. In DNA, the CDR3 is TGTGCCAGCAGCTTAAATTCTGCGGGCACTGAAGCTTTCTTT.

This clonotype was counted ten times or more. CDR3 loop: CASSLVGQGYYEQYF. Written as DNA, the CDR3 is TGTGCCAGCAGCTTAGTTGGACAGGGGTACTACGAGCAGTACTTC. The rearrangement uses TRBV7-2 and TRBJ2-7; 9 nucleotides line up with TRBD1. Unmatched junction bases numbered 4, after V lost 1 base and J lost 3 bases. Germline loops: CDR1 SGHTA, CDR2 FQGNSA. This CDR3 is built from 15 residues.

This clonotype was counted many times. The genes are TRBV27 and TRBJ2-7; 11 bases match TRBD1. The length of the CDR3 is 13 residues. Germline CDR1 MNHEY, CDR2 SMNVEV (reference sequence). With V trimmed by 8 bases and J by 6 bases, 6 bases remained unmatched. CDR3 protein: CASGTGTGGEQYF. The CDR3 nucleotides are TGTGCCAGCGGGACCGGGACAGGGGGCGAGCAGTACTTC.

This clonotype was seen at least ten times. Here the CDR3 DNA reads TGTGCCAGTAGTCTAGCGGGGGCCGAAGAGACCCAGTACTTC. The encoded protein is CASSLAGAEETQYF. J is TRBJ2-5 and V is TRBV19; 10 bases agree with TRBD2. The CDR3 is made up of 14 amino acids. Trimming cost V 5 bases and J 3 bases; bases outside gene matches: 3. CDR1 and CDR2 from the germline V gene are LNHDA and SQIVND (reference sequence).

This clonotype was seen at least ten times. This sequence joins TRBV15 and TRBJ1-2, with unresolved D. CDR1 and CDR2 from the germline V gene are LNHNV and YYDKDF (reference sequence). The V end lost 1 base, the J end lost 2 bases, and 8 bases lay between the germline ends. The CDR3 consists of 14 residues. CDR3 in DNA: TGTGCCACCAGCAGAGTTGCAATAAACTATGGCTACACCTTC. This sequence encodes CATSRVAINYGYTF.

This clonotype has ten or more counts. V and J are TRBV6-1 and TRBJ2-5; TRBD2 agrees at 9 bases. J gave up 5 bases and V 5 bases, and 6 bases lay outside the gene matches. Per the germline V gene, CDR1 is MNHNS and CDR2 is SASEGT. The CDR3 length is 14 residues. This chain's CDR3 is CASSRGGAWETQYF. The DNA of the CDR3 is TGTGCCAGCAGTCGCGGGGGGGCCTGGGAGACCCAGTACTTC.